This TCR beta chain appears in the sequencing data of a study of cytomegalovirus exposure and HLA in healthy donors. Points from the study as a whole: In vitro, a few CMV-associated chains proved specific for CMV antigens. Among CMV-associated TCR beta chains, most appeared HLA-restricted in a later analysis. A list of roughly 160 TCR beta chains associated with cytomegalovirus was given.

Notes on this clone: Its antigen is currently unknown.

It was with 60 Vbeta and 13 Jbeta primers that the PCR ran. The data were produced by immunoSEQ multiplex PCR, yet TCRdb's version contains in-frame clones alone and is incomplete. This table holds some 140,000 clones, around 63% found once. Germline CDR1 and CDR2: LNHDA and SQIVND (reference sequence). CDR3 length equals 13 residues. The specimen was PBMCs. The receptor was derived from a human donor in good health. The V and J genes are TRBV19 and TRBJ1-3; D is undetermined. The CDR3 coding sequence is TGTCCCCGAAGTGGCCTCTCTGGAAACACCATATATTTT. This translates into CPRSGLSGNTIYF.